One and the same sample provided the 28 T cell receptor beta chains below, sequenced in a study of blood T cell repertoires in COVID-19. Profiling relied on immunoSEQ multiplex PCR, and the TCRdb table lists in-frame clones only, not all of them. The sample holds about 190,000 clones, roughly 80% seen once. The sequencing sample was made of peripheral blood. The origin of the receptors is a woman between 45 and 60 years old with acute or convalescent COVID-19.

The sample holds one count of this clone. The V gene is TRBV19, the J gene TRBJ1-2; D gene unclear. The CDR3 totals 13 residues. The V and J ends lost 3 bases and 4 bases respectively, with 9 bases between them. Germline lookup yields CDR1 LNHDA and CDR2 SQIVND (reference sequence). CDR3 nucleotide sequence: TGTGCCAGTAGTATTGCGAACAGCTATGGCTACACCTTC. It specifies CASSIANSYGYTF.

CDR3: CASSPAGVSTDTQYF. The CDR3 bases are TGTGCCAGCAGTCCAGCGGGGGTGAGCACAGATACGCAGTATTTT. This chain joins TRBV6-5 and TRBJ2-3; 8 bases match TRBD2. CDR3 size: 15 residues. Germline CDR1 MNHEY, CDR2 SVGAGI. Trimming at V came to 5 bases and at J to 0 bases, leaving 4 bases not matched to a gene.

This clone was counted a single time. The chain recombines TRBV7-2 with TRBJ2-3, with 11 bases fitting TRBD2. Germline V CDR1 and CDR2: SGHTA, FQGNSA. Unmatched junction bases numbered 4, after V lost 2 bases and J lost 3 bases. The CDR3 contains 16 residues. The CDR3 is CASSLPLAGGTDTQYF. The CDR3 region has the DNA TGTGCCAGCAGCTTACCCCTAGCGGGGGGAACAGATACGCAGTATTTT.

The chain employs TRBV7-6 and TRBJ2-7, with D possibly being TRBD2 (5 bases). The CDR3 has 17 amino acids. Germline values: CDR1 SGHVS, CDR2 FNYEAQ. V dropped 1 base and J dropped 7 bases, with 23 bases sitting between them. The CDR3 loop reads CASSLEQQFGNGGEQYF. The CDR3 nucleotides read TGTGCCAGCAGCTTAGAGCAGCAATTCGGGAACGGTGGGGAGCAGTACTTC.

There are a few counts of this clone. The J gene is TRBJ2-7, the V gene TRBV7-9; weak D call: TRBD1 (5 bases). Trimming stripped 5 bases from V and 4 bases from J, with 9 bases between. Germline loops: CDR1 SEHNR, CDR2 FQNEAQ (reference sequence). This CDR3 has 12 amino acids. CDR3 protein: CASSLQGYEQYF. CDR3 sequence (DNA): TGTGCCAGCAGCCTTCAGGGTTACGAGCAGTACTTC.

V usage is TRBV5-5 and J usage is TRBJ2-4; 7 nucleotides align to TRBD1. J was trimmed by 4 bases and V by 4 bases; bases with no gene match: 11. This CDR3 comprises 16 residues. Looked up from germline, CDR1 is SGHKS and CDR2 is YYEKEE (reference sequence). The CDR3 loop is CASSHEEGQRKNIQYF. In DNA form, the CDR3 reads TGTGCCAGCAGCCATGAAGAGGGACAGAGGAAAAACATTCAGTACTTC.

The DNA of the CDR3 is TGTGCCAGCAGTTTTTTGGGGGGGAATCAGCCCCAGCATTTT. Protein product: CASSFLGGNQPQHF. J is TRBJ1-5 and V is TRBV28; D might be TRBD1 (5 bases). V lost 3 bases and J 4 bases, leaving 10 bases between the germline ends. This CDR3 contains 14 residues. The germline V gene encodes CDR1 MDHEN and CDR2 SYDVKM.

J is TRBJ2-3 and V is TRBV7-8, with unresolved D. Trimming took off 1 base at V and 3 bases at J, with 14 bases between the two ends. Germline CDR1 SGHVS, CDR2 FQNEAQ. CDR3 length equals 16 residues. In nucleotides, the CDR3 is TGTGCCAGCAGCTTAGAGCAAGAAATCCTGACAGATACGCAGTATTTT. This codes for CASSLEQEILTDTQYF.

The chain is built from TRBV18 and TRBJ2-7, with 8 bases matching TRBD1. CDR1 and CDR2 (germline): KGHSH, LQKENI. V was pared by 0 bases and J by 4 bases, with 5 bases of the junction left unmatched. The CDR3 spans 15 residues. The CDR3 DNA follows: TGTGCCAGCTCACCACCGGGACAGGCTATTTACGAGCAGTACTTC. It translates to CASSPPGQAIYEQYF. Together with reference TRBV18 and TRBJ2-7, the CDR3 gives the full variable domain: NAGVMQNPRHLVRRRGQEARLRCSPMKGHSHVYWYRQLPEEGLKFMVYLQKENIIDESGMPKERFSAEFPKEGPSILRIQQVVRGDSAAYFCASSPPGQAIYEQYFGPGTRLTVT.

The chain carries TRBV11-3 and TRBJ2-1, with TRBD2 identical over 8 bases. The CDR3 loop spans 17 amino acids. CDR1 is SGHNT and CDR2 is YENEEA in the germline V gene. The ends lost 5 bases at V and 4 bases at J; junction bases unmatched: 13. The CDR3 is CASSPPSYGRAYNEQFF. CDR3 bases: TGTGCCAGCAGCCCTCCTTCTTACGGGAGGGCTTACAATGAGCAGTTCTTC.

This clone was seen a few times. This chain joins TRBV5-6 and TRBJ2-5; 8 nucleotides match TRBD1. CDR3 length equals 14 residues. Germline CDR1 is SGHDT and CDR2 is YYEEEE. The ends lost 2 bases at V and 5 bases at J; junction bases unmatched: 5. CDR3 sequence reads: CASSFTGGQETQYF. The DNA for the CDR3 is TGTGCCAGCAGCTTCACAGGGGGGCAGGAGACCCAGTACTTC.

The V gene is TRBV7-2, the J gene TRBJ1-5, with D hard to call. V shed 5 bases and J shed 0 bases, with 11 bases lying between them. Germline CDR1 and CDR2: SGHTA and FQGNSA. The CDR3 is 15 residues long. The CDR3 protein is CASSPDNLSNQPQHF. The CDR3 region has the DNA TGTGCCAGCAGCCCCGACAACCTTAGCAATCAGCCCCAGCATTTT.

The rearrangement links TRBV5-5 to TRBJ1-4; 7 bases are shared with TRBD1. Trimming took 6 bases from V and 0 from J; bases not matched to a gene: 8. In germline, CDR1 is SGHKS, CDR2 YYEKEE (reference sequence). This CDR3 contains 16 residues. Here the CDR3 DNA reads TGTGCCAGCACTCGGGACAGCCAAGCAACTAATGAAAAACTGTTTTTT. Amino acids: CASTRDSQATNEKLFF.

V is TRBV9 and J is TRBJ2-3; 12 nucleotides align to TRBD2. V gave up 0 bases and J gave up 4 bases; unmatched junction bases: 9. CDR3 length: 18 amino acids. Looked up from germline, CDR1 is SGDLS and CDR2 is YYNGEE. This CDR3 reads CASSVVASGGARADTQYF. In DNA, the CDR3 is TGTGCCAGCAGCGTAGTGGCTAGCGGGGGGGCCAGGGCAGATACGCAGTATTTT. The whole variable domain, remainder taken from reference TRBV9 and TRBJ2-3, is DSGVTQTPKHLITATGQRVTLRCSPRSGDLSVYWYQQSLDQGLQFLIQYYNGEERAKGNILERFSAQQFPDLHSELNLSSLELGDSALYFCASSVVASGGARADTQYFGPGTRLTVL.

This chain links TRBV11-2 with TRBJ2-2, with 8 bases fitting TRBD1. Trimming took 1 base from V and 4 from J; bases not matched to a gene: 2. The germline CDR1 and CDR2 sequences are SGHAT and FQNNGV. CDR3 length equals 15 residues. This CDR3 reads CASSLGQGFTGELFF. The CDR3 nucleotides read TGTGCCAGCAGCTTAGGACAGGGGTTCACCGGGGAGCTGTTTTTT.

This clone was detected a few times. J is TRBJ2-7 and V is TRBV24-1; maybe TRBD2 (5 bases). The CDR3 is 11 residues long. Trimming shortened V by 7 bases and J by 3 bases, and 6 bases separated the two germline ends. Germline assignment: CDR1 KGHDR and CDR2 SFDVKD. The CDR3 spells CATSRGYEQYF. DNA for the CDR3: TGTGCCACCAGCCGGGGCTACGAGCAGTACTTC.

The V call is TRBV6-6, the J call TRBJ1-1, with D possibly TRBD1 on 5 matching bases. The CDR3 length is 15 residues. CDR1 and CDR2 from the germline V gene are MNHNY and SVGAGI (reference sequence). Trimming took 2 bases from V and 5 from J, leaving 15 bases between them. CDR3 amino acids: CASSYRGAPGTEAFF. DNA of the CDR3: TGTGCCAGCAGTTACCGCGGGGCCCCGGGGACTGAAGCTTTCTTT.

This clone was observed at least ten times. Other DNA sequences in this specimen translate into the identical CDR3. The rearrangement uses TRBV28 and TRBJ2-1; TRBD2 matches at 10 bases. The junction had 5 bases not matched to a gene; V was cut back by 5 bases and J by 4 bases. Germline assignment: CDR1 MDHEN and CDR2 SYDVKM. The CDR3 contains 15 residues. The CDR3 loop reads CASSQTSGPYNEQFF. The CDR3 DNA reads as TGTGCCAGCAGTCAGACTAGCGGGCCTTACAATGAGCAGTTCTTC.

The V and J genes are TRBV7-2 and TRBJ1-2; tentatively, D is TRBD1 (6 bases). Germline CDR1 SGHTA, CDR2 FQGNSA. This CDR3 has 15 amino acids. V was clipped by 5 bases and J by 6 bases, with 19 bases between them. CDR3 nucleotide sequence: TGTGCCAGCAGCACCCAGGGGATTCGGGGCCATGGCTACACCTTC. Its protein is CASSTQGIRGHGYTF.

This clone was detected only once. The rearrangement links TRBV7-9 to TRBJ1-2; tentatively, D is TRBD1 (5 bases). The CDR3 sequence is 14 residues long. The V end was cut by 3 bases, the J end by 6 bases, with 14 bases between. CDR1 and CDR2 from the germline V gene are SEHNR and FQNEAQ (reference sequence). The CDR3 region is CASSFSGTADGYTF. DNA of the CDR3: TGTGCCAGCAGCTTTAGTGGGACTGCCGATGGCTACACCTTC.

The chain uses TRBV7-2 and TRBJ2-4; 9 nucleotides align to TRBD1. CDR1 is SGHTA and CDR2 is FQGNSA in the germline V gene. The CDR3 has 16 amino acids. J was trimmed by 7 bases and V by 5 bases; bases with no gene match: 12. CDR3 DNA: TGTGCCAGCAGCCTAGGGAGGACAGGGGCTAGGAACATTCAGTACTTC. Its protein product is CASSLGRTGARNIQYF.

The V call is TRBV19, the J call TRBJ1-6; tentative D call: TRBD1 (5 bases). Trimming took off 3 bases at V and 10 bases at J, with 13 bases between the two ends. The CDR3 has 14 amino acids. Germline-derived CDR1 and CDR2 are LNHDA and SQIVND (reference sequence). The CDR3 DNA reads as TGTGCCAGTAGTATTTCCAGGGAGGGATCACCCCTCCACTTT. Translated: CASSISREGSPLHF.

V is TRBV11-2 and J is TRBJ2-7; the D gene is possibly TRBD1 (6 bases). The V gene lost 5 bases and the J gene lost 10 bases, with 18 bases spanning the gap. The CDR3 is 13 amino acids. Germline values: CDR1 SGHAT, CDR2 FQNNGV. CDR3 DNA: TGTGCCAGCAGCCCGATCGCTCACAGGGTACAGTACTTC. Protein product: CASSPIAHRVQYF.

A few counts support this clone. This chain uses TRBV7-2 with TRBJ2-3; no clear D gene. V was clipped by 5 bases and J by 1 base, with 13 bases between them. The germline CDR1 and CDR2 sequences are SGHTA and FQGNSA. The CDR3 loop spans 15 amino acids. The CDR3 DNA follows: TGTGCCAGCAGCGTCAGAAAATATGGCACAGATACGCAGTATTTT. Residues: CASSVRKYGTDTQYF.

This clone was seen more than once but under ten times. The genes are TRBV2 and TRBJ1-1; D perhaps matches TRBD1 (5 bases). CDR1 and CDR2 from the germline V gene are SNHLY and FYNNEI. Trimming took 3 bases from V and 2 from J, leaving 7 bases between them. The CDR3 runs to 13 residues. CDR3 residues: CASSDRVNTEAFF. The CDR3 nucleotides read TGTGCCAGCAGTGACAGGGTTAACACTGAAGCTTTCTTT.

This chain connects TRBV28 to TRBJ2-7, with unresolved D. V lost 6 bases and J lost 2, with 11 bases in between. CDR1 is MDHEN and CDR2 is SYDVKM in the germline V gene. The CDR3 sequence is 13 residues long. Here the CDR3 reads CASSPRTAYEQYF. The CDR3 coding sequence is TGTGCCAGCAGCCCCCGAACAGCCTACGAGCAGTACTTC. Combining the CDR3 with reference TRBV28 and TRBJ2-7 gives the whole variable domain DVKVTQSSRYLVKRTGEKVFLECVQDMDHENMFWYRQDPGLGLRLIYFSYDVKMKEKGDIPEGYSVSREKKERFSLILESASTNQTSMYLCASSPRTAYEQYFGPGTRLTVT.

This CDR3 is CASSEWPYEQFF. In DNA form, the CDR3 reads TGTGCCAGCAGTGAATGGCCGTATGAGCAGTTCTTC. This chain links TRBV25-1 with TRBJ2-1; no definite D call. Trimming took 1 base from V and 8 from J, leaving 6 bases between them. The CDR3 has 12 amino acids. The V gene's germline CDR1 is MGHDK and CDR2 SYGVNS. The full variable domain, completed using reference TRBV25-1 and TRBJ2-1, is EADIYQTPRYLVIGTGKKITLECSQTMGHDKMYWYQQDPGMELHLIHYSYGVNSTEKGDLSSESTVSRIRTEHFPLTLESARPSHTSQYLCASSEWPYEQFFGPGTRLTVL.

J is TRBJ2-7 and V is TRBV5-6; TRBD2 might be the D (5 bases). This CDR3 spans 17 amino acids. V gave up 4 bases and J gave up 7 bases, with 27 bases separating them. CDR1 and CDR2 (germline): SGHDT, YYEEEE. Written as DNA, the CDR3 is TGTGCCAGCAGCCCCGGACTCTTTTGGGGTTCGACGTTGGAGCAGTACTTC. It encodes CASSPGLFWGSTLEQYF.